The 30 T cell receptor beta chains reported below all come from one sample, sequenced in a study of T cells in Graves' hyperthyroidism and ophthalmopathy. Researchers took RNA transcripts and amplified the TCR beta CDR3 regions from them. The TCR CDR3 was amplified in a first-round RT-PCR using the HTBI primer set. TCRdb called the multiplex PCR reads again in MiXCR, with one record for every CDR3 protein. This sample has about 130,000 distinct CDR3 sequences; approximately 24% occur once, and the top ten carry about two thirds. The sample taken for sequencing was blood. All receptors come from a woman in her fifties or sixties with Graves' hyperthyroidism that later progressed to Graves' ophthalmopathy.

Of note for this clonotype: A single base separates this from a much larger clone, so it may be a read error. The rearrangement links TRBV28 to TRBJ1-1, with unresolved D. Trimming removed 3 bases at V and 1 base at J, with 6 bases between. This CDR3 contains 13 residues. Germline-derived CDR1 and CDR2 are MDHEN and SYDVKM. CDR3 nucleotides: TGTGCCAGCAGTTTTAGTGGGAACACTGAAGCTTTCTTT. The encoded protein is CASSFSGNTEAFF.

This clonotype was recorded many times. The chain joins TRBV14 to TRBJ2-7; 14 bases are shared with TRBD2. V shed 5 bases, J shed 6 bases, and the junction held 6 bases outside the gene matches. The V gene's germline CDR1 is SGHDN and CDR2 FVKESK. The CDR3 consists of 15 residues. The chain's CDR3 is CASSATGLAGAEQYF. CDR3 nucleotides: TGTGCCAGCAGCGCAACGGGACTAGCGGGAGCCGAGCAGTACTTC.

The chain carries TRBV24-1 and TRBJ2-1; 7 bases agree with TRBD2. This CDR3 has 16 residues. The germline CDR1 and CDR2 sequences are KGHDR and SFDVKD. Germline trimming cut 4 bases from V and 3 bases from J; bases unmatched to any gene: 8. CDR3 amino acids: CATSDDLAARYNEQFF. In DNA form, the CDR3 reads TGTGCCACCAGTGACGACCTAGCGGCCCGCTACAATGAGCAGTTCTTC.

Ten or more counts support this clonotype. The V and J genes are TRBV5-1 and TRBJ1-4; 7 bases agree with TRBD1. This CDR3 has 15 amino acids. Trimming took 2 bases from V and 4 from J; bases not matched to a gene: 5. Looked up from germline, CDR1 is SGHRS and CDR2 is YFSETQ. This CDR3 is CASSFMGQINEKLFF. The CDR3 DNA reads TGCGCCAGCAGCTTTATGGGACAGATTAATGAAAAACTGTTTTTT. The full variable domain, its missing parts supplied by reference TRBV5-1 and TRBJ1-4, is KAGVTQTPRYLIKTRGQQVTLSCSPISGHRSVSWYQQTPGQGLQFLFEYFSETQRNKGNFPGRFSGRQFSNSRSEMNVSTLELGDSALYLCASSFMGQINEKLFFGSGTQLSVL.

This clonotype has at least ten counts. V gene TRBV20-1 combines with J gene TRBJ1-2, with TRBD1 as a possible D gene (5 bases). V lost 0 bases to trimming and J lost 6 bases, with 14 bases between them. CDR3 length: 14 residues. Looked up from germline, CDR1 is DFQATT and CDR2 is SNEGSKA (reference sequence). The DNA of the CDR3 is TGCAGTGCTAGAGATCAGAACAGGCTGGATGGCTACACCTTC. It yields the protein CSARDQNRLDGYTF.

This clonotype appeared a few times. Just one base apart from a much larger clone, this may be a read error. This chain connects TRBV20-1 to TRBJ1-2, with 9 bases identical to TRBD1. The trim removed 5 bases at V and 10 bases at J, leaving 17 bases unmatched. This CDR3 spans 15 amino acids. Germline CDR1 and CDR2: DFQATT and SNEGSKA (reference sequence). The CDR3 spells CSARTRTGGGNDYTF. CDR3 bases: TGCAGTGCTCGAACCAGAACAGGGGGCGGGAATGACTACACCTTC.

At least ten counts were recorded for this clonotype. The gene calls are TRBV18 and TRBJ2-1; 10 bases align to TRBD1. V trimming: 5 bases; J trimming: 4 bases; junction bases outside the gene matches: 5. CDR1 and CDR2 (germline): KGHSH, LQKENI. The CDR3 is 15 residues long. The CDR3 DNA reads TGTGCCAGCTCAGGCGGACAGGGGGTTTACAATGAGCAGTTCTTC. Its translation: CASSGGQGVYNEQFF.

This clonotype was recorded at least ten times. V gene TRBV4-2 combines with J gene TRBJ2-7, with TRBD2 identical over 12 bases. The V gene end was trimmed by 4 bases and the J gene end by 0 bases; junction bases not matched to a gene: 1. The CDR3 has 15 residues. Germline V lookup: CDR1 LGHNA, CDR2 YNFKEQ. DNA for the CDR3: TGTGCCAGCAGCCTGGGACTAGCGGGCTCCTACGAGCAGTACTTC. Its translation: CASSLGLAGSYEQYF.

The chain employs TRBV28 and TRBJ2-5; TRBD2 matches at 9 bases. The CDR3 covers 16 residues. V lost 6 bases and J lost 5; bases outside the gene matches: 13. From germline, CDR1 is MDHEN and CDR2 SYDVKM. In DNA form, the CDR3 reads TGTGCCAGCAGCTTACCGGGACTAGCCGGCCAGGAGACCCAGTACTTC. Translation: CASSLPGLAGQETQYF.

J is TRBJ2-7 and V is TRBV28; D is perhaps TRBD1 (6 bases). Germline V gene data show CDR1 as MDHEN and CDR2 as SYDVKM. V shed 6 bases and J shed 4 bases, with 7 bases lying between them. This CDR3 is 11 amino acids long. CDR3 DNA: TGTGCCAGCAGAGGACAGTACGAGCAGTACTTC. It specifies CASRGQYEQYF.

J is TRBJ2-1 and V is TRBV19; 7 positions match TRBD1. CDR3 length: 16 residues. Trimming removed 6 bases from V and 4 bases from J; junction bases left unmatched: 12. Per the germline V gene, CDR1 is LNHDA and CDR2 is SQIVND (reference sequence). The CDR3 DNA follows: TGTGCCAGTAGCCCGAGACCCGGGACAGCTTACAATGAGCAGTTCTTC. Protein: CASSPRPGTAYNEQFF.

Regarding this clonotype: Germline and junction disagree at one end, which may indicate a read error. The gene calls are TRBV30 and TRBJ1-1; 8 nucleotides match TRBD1. Germline-derived CDR1 and CDR2 are GTSNPN and SVGIG (reference sequence). The CDR3 covers 12 residues. In DNA, the CDR3 is TGTGCCCGGAGCCTTAACAGGGGGGAGGCTTTCTTT. It codes for CARSLNRGEAFF.

This clonotype was picked up many times. The chain couples TRBV6-5 to TRBJ2-4; 7 positions agree with TRBD2. This CDR3 is 15 amino acids long. V shed 0 bases, J shed 1 base, and the junction held 0 bases outside the gene matches. Germline V lookup: CDR1 MNHEY, CDR2 SVGAGI. For the CDR3, the DNA is TGTGCCAGCAGTTACTCGCGGGAGGCCAAAAACATTCAGTACTTC. Residues: CASSYSREAKNIQYF.

This clonotype showed up many times. J is TRBJ1-5 and V is TRBV29-1; tentatively, D is TRBD1 (5 bases). Trimming stripped 4 bases from V and 0 bases from J, with 7 bases between. Germline V gene sequence: CDR1 SQVTM, CDR2 ANQGSEA. The CDR3 contains 13 residues. The CDR3: CSVGGSSNQPQHF. The CDR3 nucleotides are TGCAGCGTTGGGGGCAGTAGCAATCAGCCCCAGCATTTT.

The J gene is TRBJ1-1, the V gene TRBV19; the D gene is possibly TRBD1 (5 bases). Trimming took off 5 bases at V and 5 bases at J, with 12 bases between the two ends. From germline, CDR1 is LNHDA and CDR2 SQIVND (reference sequence). CDR3 length: 13 amino acids. DNA for the CDR3: TGTGCCAGTAGTTCAGGGCTTGGAACTGAAGCTTTCTTT. Encoded protein: CASSSGLGTEAFF.

This clonotype was detected many times. The chain employs TRBV30 and TRBJ2-6; D possibly uses TRBD1 or TRBD2 (5 bases each). Germline V gene data show CDR1 as GTSNPN and CDR2 as SVGIG (reference sequence). The V gene lost 7 bases and the J gene lost 2 bases, with 9 bases spanning the gap. The CDR3 totals 13 residues. DNA for the CDR3: TGTGCCTATAGGGGAGCTGGGGCCAACGTCCTGACTTTC. Translation: CAYRGAGANVLTF.

This clonotype was seen repeatedly, ten times or more. This chain joins TRBV3-1 and TRBJ2-7, with 12 bases fitting TRBD2. The V gene end was trimmed by 1 base and the J gene end by 9 bases; junction bases not matched to a gene: 10. The germline CDR1 and CDR2 sequences are LGHDT and YNNKEL (reference sequence). This CDR3 is 16 amino acids long. This chain's CDR3 is CASSQASSGRGKAQYF. DNA of the CDR3: TGTGCCAGCAGCCAAGCATCTAGCGGGAGGGGTAAAGCGCAGTACTTC.

Worth noting for this clonotype: The junction departs from germline at one end; a sequencing error may be responsible. This rearrangement joins TRBV20-1 to TRBJ2-1; 11 nucleotides match TRBD2. The length of the CDR3 is 14 residues. Germline loops: CDR1 DFQATT, CDR2 SNEGSKA (reference sequence). In nucleotides, the CDR3 is TGCAGTGCGAGAGGGGGGACTAGCGGTCCGGGGCAGTTCTTC. Translating gives CSARGGTSGPGQFF.

V gene TRBV30 combines with J gene TRBJ2-3; D is possibly TRBD2 (5 bases). Germline CDR1 reads GTSNPN; CDR2 reads SVGIG (reference sequence). The V end lost 5 bases, the J end lost 4 bases, and 7 bases lay between the germline ends. This CDR3 spans 11 amino acids. This chain's CDR3 is CAWLGADTQYF. CDR3 DNA sequence: TGTGCCTGGTTGGGAGCAGATACGCAGTATTTT.

The rearrangement joins TRBV19 to TRBJ1-4; D is unresolved. V dropped 4 bases and J dropped 0 bases, with 12 bases sitting between them. CDR1 LNHDA and CDR2 SQIVND come from the germline V gene (reference sequence). There are 16 residues in the CDR3. The chain's CDR3 is CASSTSHRATNEKLFF. The CDR3 nucleotides are TGTGCCAGTAGTACTTCGCACAGAGCAACTAATGAAAAACTGTTTTTT.

This clonotype was counted many times. A much larger clonotype is one base distant, so this may be a read error. CDR3 in DNA: TGTGCCAGCGGGGACACCTCCTACGAGCAGTACTTC. The encoded protein is CASGDTSYEQYF. The chain carries TRBV28 and TRBJ2-7; possibly TRBD1 for D (6 bases). Deletions cut 8 bases from V and 0 bases from J, with 8 bases between. In germline, CDR1 is MDHEN, CDR2 SYDVKM. The CDR3 totals 12 residues. The full variable domain, rest sourced from reference TRBV28 and TRBJ2-7, is DVKVTQSSRYLVKRTGEKVFLECVQDMDHENMFWYRQDPGLGLRLIYFSYDVKMKEKGDIPEGYSVSREKKERFSLILESASTNQTSMYLCASGDTSYEQYFGPGTRLTVT.

In this sample, this clonotype turned up once. This sequence joins TRBV18 and TRBJ2-1; 12 nucleotides agree with TRBD2. Germline CDR1 KGHSH, CDR2 LQKENI. V was pared by 0 bases and J by 7 bases, with 7 bases of the junction left unmatched. The CDR3 is 17 amino acids. CDR3 DNA: TGTGCCAGCTCACCACCGTGGGAGCTAGCGGGAGGGAATGAGCAGTTCTTC. Translated: CASSPPWELAGGNEQFF.

The genes are TRBV7-9 and TRBJ2-1; 10 bases are shared with TRBD1. The trim removed 4 bases at V and 9 bases at J, leaving 3 bases unmatched. There are 13 residues in the CDR3. CDR1 and CDR2 (germline): SEHNR, FQNEAQ (reference sequence). This chain's CDR3 is CASSSGTGAEQFF. DNA of the CDR3: TGTGCCAGCAGCTCCGGGACAGGGGCTGAGCAGTTCTTC.

This clonotype has ten or more counts. This chain links TRBV6-1 with TRBJ2-3; TRBD2 matches 8 bases. The CDR3 totals 18 residues. From germline, CDR1 is MNHNS and CDR2 SASEGT. V was clipped by 2 bases and J by 0 bases; unmatched bases: 10. DNA of the CDR3: TGTGCCAGCAGTGAACTCGCGGGGGGCGTACGTAGCACAGATACGCAGTATTTT. It specifies CASSELAGGVRSTDTQYF.

This clonotype was observed at least ten times. The chain joins TRBV6-1 to TRBJ1-5, with TRBD1 as a possible D gene (6 bases). Deletions cut 8 bases from V and 7 bases from J, with 15 bases between. From germline, CDR1 is MNHNS and CDR2 SASEGT. The CDR3 runs 13 residues. The chain's CDR3 is CASRGGGEQPQHF. For the CDR3, the DNA is TGTGCCAGCCGGGGAGGGGGAGAACAGCCCCAGCATTTT.

This clonotype has more than one count but fewer than ten. The junction shows a germline mismatch at one end, possibly a read error. This chain joins TRBV20-1 and TRBJ2-7; the match to TRBD2 covers 13 bases. The CDR3 is 20 residues long. Germline assignment: CDR1 DFQATT and CDR2 SNEGSKA (reference sequence). CDR3 residues: CSAVGGQGQPGLAGIYEQCF. The DNA for the CDR3 is TGCAGTGCCGTTGGGGGACAGGGACAGCCGGGACTAGCGGGGATCTACGAGCAGTGCTTC.

The chain links TRBV29-1 to TRBJ2-1, with 7 positions matching TRBD2. V dropped 3 bases and J dropped 8; count of bases not matched to a gene: 4. CDR1 SQVTM and CDR2 ANQGSEA come from the germline V gene. The CDR3 length is 12 residues. This chain's CDR3 is CSVEGGVDEQFF. Written as DNA, the CDR3 is TGCAGCGTTGAGGGGGGGGTCGATGAGCAGTTCTTC.

Comments on this clonotype: One base away lies a much larger clone, so this may be a sequencing read error. This chain uses TRBV5-1 with TRBJ2-4; TRBD2 aligns across 13 bases. The CDR3 runs to 20 residues. Looked up from germline, CDR1 is SGHRS and CDR2 is YFSETQ. CDR3 sequence reads: CASSLAPLAGGSVSKDIQYF. For the CDR3, the DNA is TGCGCCAGCAGCTTGGCTCCACTAGCGGGAGGGTCCGTATCCAAAGACATTCAGTACTTC.

The CDR3 region has the DNA TGTGCCAGCAGTCAGAGTTGGGGGACCGGGACTAGCGGGAAATGGTCCCCCCCAGGGGAGACCCAGTACTTC. This translates into CASSQSWGTGTSGKWSPPGETQYF. V is TRBV28 and J is TRBJ2-5; 13 nucleotides agree with TRBD2. CDR1 is MDHEN, CDR2 SYDVKM, per germline. The V gene end was trimmed by 5 bases and the J gene end by 5 bases; junction bases not matched to a gene: 32. This CDR3 region has 24 residues.

The chain employs TRBV5-1 and TRBJ2-5; D unclear. Deletions cut 0 bases from V and 5 bases from J, with 14 bases between. Per germline, CDR1 SGHRS and CDR2 YFSETQ. The CDR3 sequence is 15 residues long. Written as DNA, the CDR3 is TGCGCCAGCAGCTTGGGTAGCCAGTCTCGGGAGACCCAGTACTTC. Translated, it gives CASSLGSQSRETQYF.